The present T cell receptor beta chain was sequenced within a study of T cell repertoires in cytomegalovirus infection. Study as a whole: Carrying CMV and the relevant HLA type showed in public TCR beta signatures. Regarding the study as a whole: CMV-specific HLA-C-restricted TCR beta clonotypes dominated the ex vivo response.

A word on this clonotype: Its specificity is not known.

The ends were cut back, 3 bases at V and 9 bases at J, with 18 bases in the middle. This CDR3 is 14 amino acids long. From germline, CDR1 is DFQATT and CDR2 SNEGSKA (reference sequence). In TCRdb, the reads were re-called with MiXCR into one record per CDR3 protein. The repertoire holds hundreds of thousands of distinct CDR3 sequences, with approximately 25% as singletons. The chain uses TRBV20-1 and TRBJ2-1; possible D gene TRBD1, 6 bases. The sequence came from a human donor in good health (CMV status not recorded). Some clones in this sample may be carry-over from other donors' samples. The sequenced sample was CD8+ T cells from PBMCs. CDR3 sequence: CSASNRDLLIEQFF. As DNA, the CDR3 is TGCAGTGCTAGCAACAGGGATTTGTTGATTGAGCAGTTCTTC.